A single T cell receptor (beta chain) is shown here with its context. Antigen specificity is unknown. These data belong to a study of beta chain features in type 1 diabetes. Study-wide results and caveats: Fewer insertions but more deletions were seen at VDJ junctions in type 1 diabetes patients.

All of the isolated RNA was reverse transcribed, so expressed TCRB transcripts were sequenced. TCRdb's copy holds only in-frame clones and misses some; the assay was immunoSEQ multiplex PCR. The sample lists under 950,000 clones; 17% were seen once. CDR3 size: 15 residues. V lost 6 bases and J lost 5; bases outside the gene matches: 4. Germline V gene data show CDR1 as KGHSH and CDR2 as LQKENI. The sequencing sample was made of naive CD4+ T cells from blood. This rearrangement joins TRBV18 to TRBJ2-1; 13 positions match TRBD2. The receptor's source is a woman aged 18-29 years in good health. The CDR3 spells CASSVGTSGDNEQFF. CDR3 nucleotide sequence: TGTGCCAGCTCCGTCGGGACTAGCGGGGACAATGAGCAGTTCTTC.